These T cell receptor beta chains were read from a single sample in a study of regulatory T cells in long-lasting Graves disease. MiXCR, run by TCRdb on the multiplex PCR reads, gives a single entry per CDR3 protein. The sample includes roughly 380,000 distinct CDR3 sequences, 16% of them seen just once. These data also featured in a second study, about T cells in Graves' hyperthyroidism and ophthalmopathy.

This specimen consisted of peripheral blood mononuclear cells (PBMCs), obtained at new diagnosis, from a patient treated with antithyroid drugs. These receptors all stem from a man between 35 and 55 years old with Graves disease. Each CDR3 is given with its conserved first and last residue. A D gene is named only where the DNA matches it firmly. Only part of the rows carry a size: once, few, many, or a class if the clone is expanded.

abundance,d_gene,j_gene,v_gene,CDR3aa,CDR3nt
many,TRBD1,TRBJ2-5,TRBV7-2,CASSFIGTADPQETQYF,TGTGCCAGCAGCTTTATCGGGACAGCAGATCCTCAAGAGACCCAGTACTTC
few,.,TRBJ1-2,TRBV6-1,CASWTPSDYGYTF,TGTGCCAGTTGGACGCCTTCGGACTATGGCTACACCTTC
.,.,TRBJ2-6,TRBV28,CASSFRVTGANVLTF,TGTGCCAGCAGTTTCCGGGTGACTGGGGCCAACGTCCTGACTTTC
many,TRBD2,TRBJ2-3,TRBV6-5,CASSYSGSGGLSTDTQYF,TGTGCCAGCAGTTACTCCGGTAGCGGGGGCCTAAGCACAGATACGCAGTATTTT
many,.,TRBJ1-4,TRBV2,CASSGAVPSRIWEKLFF,TGTGCCAGCAGTGGAGCGGTTCCTAGCCGAATCTGGGAAAAACTGTTTTTT
many,TRBD2,TRBJ2-1,TRBV7-2,CASSFRTSGGAGEQFF,TGTGCCAGCAGCTTCCGGACTAGCGGGGGGGCCGGTGAGCAGTTCTTC
.,TRBD1,TRBJ2-5,TRBV7-2,CASSLQGANSLETQYF,TGTGCCAGCAGCTTACAGGGGGCGAACTCCCTAGAGACCCAGTACTTC
.,TRBD2,TRBJ2-7,TRBV19,CASSLSATSGASSYEQYF,TGTGCCAGCAGCTTAAGCGCGACTAGCGGGGCCTCCTCCTACGAGCAGTACTTC
few,TRBD2,TRBJ2-7,TRBV6-5,CASSSPGLAGYEQYF,TGTGCCAGCAGTTCCCCTGGGCTAGCGGGGTACGAGCAGTACTTC
many,TRBD1,TRBJ2-1,TRBV28,CASSGTGRHNEQFF,TGTGCCAGCAGTGGGACAGGGCGGCATAATGAGCAGTTCTTC
many,.,TRBJ2-5,TRBV2,CASSQTGSHETQYF,TGTGCCAGCAGTCAAACAGGGAGCCACGAGACCCAGTACTTC
few,.,TRBJ1-6,TRBV7-2,CASSLWGNSPLHF,TGTGCCAGCAGCTTATGGGGGAATTCACCCCTCCACTTT
few,.,TRBJ2-3,TRBV7-9,CASSGRTLRLTNTQYF,TGTGCCAGCAGCGGACGGACCCTTCGACTAACGAATACGCAGTATTTT
many,.,TRBJ2-7,TRBV5-1,CASSWDFGESIYEQYF,TGCGCCAGCAGCTGGGACTTTGGGGAGAGCATCTACGAGCAGTACTTC
many,TRBD1,TRBJ1-6,TRBV2,CASSATGGEYSPLHF,TGTGCCAGCAGTGCTACAGGGGGCGAATATTCACCCCTCCACTTT
many,TRBD1,TRBJ1-1,TRBV2,CASRRQGSPLKAFF,TGTGCCAGCAGGCGACAGGGATCGCCCCTTAAGGCTTTCTTT
many,.,TRBJ2-3,TRBV18,CASSPPGLGLYTQYF,TGTGCCAGCTCACCACCGGGACTTGGCCTTTATACGCAGTATTTT
many,.,TRBJ2-2,TRBV7-2,CASSLYRSGTGELFF,TGTGCCAGCAGCTTATATCGAAGCGGGACCGGGGAGCTGTTTTTT
many,TRBD2,TRBJ2-1,TRBV20-1,CSARTSGGYYNEQFF,TGCAGTGCTAGGACTAGCGGGGGCTATTACAATGAGCAGTTCTTC
many,.,TRBJ2-3,TRBV24-1,CATSDARSSGTQYF,TGTGCCACCAGTGACGCAAGGAGCAGCGGGACGCAGTATTTT